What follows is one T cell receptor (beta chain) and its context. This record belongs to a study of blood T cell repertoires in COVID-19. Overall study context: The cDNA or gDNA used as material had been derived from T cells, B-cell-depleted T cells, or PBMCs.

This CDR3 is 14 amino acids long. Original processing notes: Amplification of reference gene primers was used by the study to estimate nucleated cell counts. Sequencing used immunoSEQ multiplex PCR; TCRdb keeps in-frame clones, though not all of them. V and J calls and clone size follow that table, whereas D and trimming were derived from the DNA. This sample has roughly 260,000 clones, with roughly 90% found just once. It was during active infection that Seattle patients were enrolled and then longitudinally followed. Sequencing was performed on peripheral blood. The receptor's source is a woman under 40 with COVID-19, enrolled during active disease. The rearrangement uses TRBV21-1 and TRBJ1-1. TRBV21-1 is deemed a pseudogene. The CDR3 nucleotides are TGTGCCAGCAGCAAAGAGAAGGCGGGTACTGAAGCTTTCTTT. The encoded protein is CASSKEKAGTEAFF.